The next 3 T cell receptor beta chains were all read from a single sample in a study of OX40 agonist ivuxolimab in advanced cancers. Only in-frame clones appear in the TCRdb table, and some are missing; sequencing was by immunoSEQ multiplex PCR. This sample has 50,000 to 65,000 clones; 70% to 90% occur once, and the top ten carry around 1.9%. The sequenced sample was CD4+ or CD8+ T cells sorted from blood, obtained in a trial of the OX40 agonist ivuxolimab. Receptors originate from an adult with an advanced solid tumor such as melanoma, head and neck, liver or kidney cancer.

The chain is built from TRBV19 and TRBJ2-1; TRBD2 matches at 10 bases. From germline, CDR1 is LNHDA and CDR2 SQIVND (reference sequence). The CDR3 has 16 residues. The J segment lost 5 bases and the V segment lost 6 bases, leaving 10 bases of the junction unmatched. CDR3 DNA: TGTGCCAGTAGCTCTCTGGGGACTAGCGTGCACAATGAGCAGTTCTTC. As protein: CASSSLGTSVHNEQFF.

V gene TRBV29-1 combines with J gene TRBJ1-4; perhaps TRBD1 as D (5 bases). Between the trimmed V and J ends, which lost 4 bases and 10 bases, there was a span of 13 bases. CDR3 length: 12 amino acids. Per germline, CDR1 SQVTM and CDR2 ANQGSEA. The CDR3 reads CSVVGGVGKLFF. In DNA, the CDR3 is TGCAGCGTTGTTGGGGGGGTTGGAAAACTGTTTTTT.

The DNA for the CDR3 is TGTGCCAGCAGCCTCGGGAATCAGCCCCAGCATTTT. This codes for CASSLGNQPQHF. The rearrangement joins TRBV5-8 to TRBJ1-5; no definite D call. Germline loops: CDR1 SGHTS, CDR2 YDEGEE. This CDR3 contains 12 residues. Deletions cut 4 bases from V and 4 bases from J, with 6 bases between.